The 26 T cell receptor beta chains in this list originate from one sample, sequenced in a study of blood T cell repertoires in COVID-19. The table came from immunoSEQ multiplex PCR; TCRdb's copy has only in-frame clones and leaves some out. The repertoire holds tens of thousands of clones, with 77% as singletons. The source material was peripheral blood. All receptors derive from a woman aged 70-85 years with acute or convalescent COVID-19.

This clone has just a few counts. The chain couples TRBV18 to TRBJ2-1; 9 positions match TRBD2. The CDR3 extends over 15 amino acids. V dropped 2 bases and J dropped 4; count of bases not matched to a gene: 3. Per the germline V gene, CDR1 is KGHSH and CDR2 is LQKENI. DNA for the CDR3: TGTGCCAGCTCACCAATTAGCGGGAGTTACAATGAGCAGTTCTTC. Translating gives CASSPISGSYNEQFF.

The CDR3 coding sequence is TGTGCCAGCAGCTTGGCGGGACAGGGAAACGAGCAGTACTTC. This sequence encodes CASSLAGQGNEQYF. J is TRBJ2-7 and V is TRBV5-5; 9 nucleotides agree with TRBD1. Germline values: CDR1 SGHKS, CDR2 YYEKEE (reference sequence). With 0 bases clipped from V and 5 bases from J, the junction kept 3 bases outside the gene matches. This CDR3 contains 14 residues.

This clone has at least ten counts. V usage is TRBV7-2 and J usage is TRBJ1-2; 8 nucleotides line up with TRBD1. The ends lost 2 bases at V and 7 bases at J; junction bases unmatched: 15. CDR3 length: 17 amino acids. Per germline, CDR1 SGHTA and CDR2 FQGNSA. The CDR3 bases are TGTGCCAGCAGCTTACCCCCTCCTAGGACAGGGATCGGTGGCTACACCTTC. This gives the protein CASSLPPPRTGIGGYTF.

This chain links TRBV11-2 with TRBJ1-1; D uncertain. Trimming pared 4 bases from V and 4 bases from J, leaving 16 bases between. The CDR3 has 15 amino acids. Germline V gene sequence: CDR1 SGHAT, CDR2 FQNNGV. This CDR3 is CASSSRRRSGTEAFF. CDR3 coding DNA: TGTGCCAGCAGCTCCCGGAGGCGAAGTGGCACTGAAGCTTTCTTT.

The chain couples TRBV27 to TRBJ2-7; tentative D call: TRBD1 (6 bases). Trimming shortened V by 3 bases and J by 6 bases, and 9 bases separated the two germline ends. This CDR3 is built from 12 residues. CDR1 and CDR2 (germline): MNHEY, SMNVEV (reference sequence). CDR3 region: CASSFLQGEQYF. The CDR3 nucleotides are TGTGCCAGCAGTTTTTTACAGGGCGAGCAGTACTTC.

The CDR3 region is CASSAGQGGVDQPQHF. Here the CDR3 DNA reads TGTGCCAGCAGTGCTGGACAGGGAGGGGTCGATCAGCCCCAGCATTTT. The V gene is TRBV6-1, the J gene TRBJ1-5; 8 bases are shared with TRBD1. Unmatched junction bases numbered 10, after V lost 4 bases and J lost 5 bases. Germline V gene data show CDR1 as MNHNS and CDR2 as SASEGT. This CDR3 has 16 residues.

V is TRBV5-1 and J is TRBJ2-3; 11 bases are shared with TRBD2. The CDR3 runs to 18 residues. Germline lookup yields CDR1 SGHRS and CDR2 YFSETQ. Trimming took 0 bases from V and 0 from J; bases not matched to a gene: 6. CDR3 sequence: CASSLEPGLAASTDTQYF. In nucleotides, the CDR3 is TGCGCCAGCAGCTTGGAACCGGGACTAGCGGCTAGCACAGATACGCAGTATTTT.

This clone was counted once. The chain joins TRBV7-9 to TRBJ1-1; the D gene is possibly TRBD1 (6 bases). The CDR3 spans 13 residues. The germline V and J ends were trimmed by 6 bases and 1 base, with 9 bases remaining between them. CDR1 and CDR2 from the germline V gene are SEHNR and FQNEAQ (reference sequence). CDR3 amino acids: CASRWTENTEAFF. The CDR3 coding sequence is TGTGCCAGCAGATGGACAGAGAACACTGAAGCTTTCTTT.

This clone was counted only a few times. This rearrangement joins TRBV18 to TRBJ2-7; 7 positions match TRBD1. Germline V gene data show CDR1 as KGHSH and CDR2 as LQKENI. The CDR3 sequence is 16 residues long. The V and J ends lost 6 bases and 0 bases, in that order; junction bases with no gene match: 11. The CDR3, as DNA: TGTGCCAGCTCGCGACAGGGAACTTTGGGCTCCTACGAGCAGTACTTC. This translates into CASSRQGTLGSYEQYF.

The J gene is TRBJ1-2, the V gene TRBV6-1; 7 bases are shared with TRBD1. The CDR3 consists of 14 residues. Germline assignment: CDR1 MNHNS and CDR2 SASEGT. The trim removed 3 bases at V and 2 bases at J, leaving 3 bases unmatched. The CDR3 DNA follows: TGTGCCAGCAGTGAGACAGGGAGGAACTATGGCTACACCTTC. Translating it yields CASSETGRNYGYTF.

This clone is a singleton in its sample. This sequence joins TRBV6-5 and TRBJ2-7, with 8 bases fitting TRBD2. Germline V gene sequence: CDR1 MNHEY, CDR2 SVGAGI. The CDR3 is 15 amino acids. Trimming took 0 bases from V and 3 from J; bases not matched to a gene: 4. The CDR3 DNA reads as TGTGCCAGCAGTTACTCGAAAAGCGGGAGCTACGAGCAGTACTTC. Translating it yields CASSYSKSGSYEQYF.

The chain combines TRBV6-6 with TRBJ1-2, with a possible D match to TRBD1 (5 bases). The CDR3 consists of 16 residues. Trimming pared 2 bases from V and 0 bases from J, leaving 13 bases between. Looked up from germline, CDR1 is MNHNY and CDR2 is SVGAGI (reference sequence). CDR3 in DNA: TGTGCCAGCAGTTACAACCCCCAGGGATCTAACTATGGCTACACCTTC. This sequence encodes CASSYNPQGSNYGYTF.

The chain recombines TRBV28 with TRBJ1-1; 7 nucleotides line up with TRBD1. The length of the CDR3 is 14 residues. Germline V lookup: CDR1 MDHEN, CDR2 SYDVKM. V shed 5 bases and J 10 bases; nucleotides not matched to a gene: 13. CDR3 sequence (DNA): TGTGCCAGCAGTCTACCCGGGAACAGGGGAAGAGCTTTCTTT. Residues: CASSLPGNRGRAFF.

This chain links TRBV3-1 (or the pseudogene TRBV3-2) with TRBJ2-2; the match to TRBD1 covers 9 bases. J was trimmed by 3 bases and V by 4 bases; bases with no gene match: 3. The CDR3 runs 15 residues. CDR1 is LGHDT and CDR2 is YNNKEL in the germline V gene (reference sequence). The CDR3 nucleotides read TGTGCCAGCAGCCGCCGGACAGGGGACACCGGGGAGCTGTTTTTT. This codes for CASSRRTGDTGELFF.

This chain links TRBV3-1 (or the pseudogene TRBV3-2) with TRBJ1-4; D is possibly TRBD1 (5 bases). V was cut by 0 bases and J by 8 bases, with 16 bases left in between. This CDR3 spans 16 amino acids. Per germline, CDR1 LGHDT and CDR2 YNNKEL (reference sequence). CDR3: CASSQDWGVAEEKLFF. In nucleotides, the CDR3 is TGTGCCAGCAGCCAAGACTGGGGGGTCGCCGAGGAAAAACTGTTTTTT.

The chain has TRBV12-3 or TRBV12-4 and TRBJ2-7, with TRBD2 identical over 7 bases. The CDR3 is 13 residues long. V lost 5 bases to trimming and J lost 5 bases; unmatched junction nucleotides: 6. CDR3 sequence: CASSPWGGHEQYF. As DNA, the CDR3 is TGTGCCAGCAGTCCTTGGGGAGGGCACGAGCAGTACTTC.

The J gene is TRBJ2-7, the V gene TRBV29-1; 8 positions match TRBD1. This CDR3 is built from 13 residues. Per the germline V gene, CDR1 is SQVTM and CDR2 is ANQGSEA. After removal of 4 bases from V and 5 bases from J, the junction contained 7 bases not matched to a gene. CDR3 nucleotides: TGCAGCGTTGGGCCGACAGGGGCAAACGAGCAGTACTTC. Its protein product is CSVGPTGANEQYF.

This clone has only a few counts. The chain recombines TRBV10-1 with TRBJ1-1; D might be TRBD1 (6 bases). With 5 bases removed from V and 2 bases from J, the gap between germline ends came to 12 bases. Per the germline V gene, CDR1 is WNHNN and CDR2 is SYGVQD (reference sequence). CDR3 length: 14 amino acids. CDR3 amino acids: CASSPGTTNTEAFF. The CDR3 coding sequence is TGCGCCAGCAGTCCCGGGACAACCAACACTGAAGCTTTCTTT.

The CDR3 coding sequence is TGTGCCAGCAGCCAAGGCGGGAGCTCCTACAATGAGCAGTTCTTC. The encoded protein is CASSQGGSSYNEQFF. This rearrangement joins TRBV4-2 to TRBJ2-1, with TRBD2 matching over 7 bases. Germline assignment: CDR1 LGHNA and CDR2 YNFKEQ. The CDR3 contains 15 residues. Germline trimming cut 1 base from V and 0 bases from J; bases unmatched to any gene: 0.

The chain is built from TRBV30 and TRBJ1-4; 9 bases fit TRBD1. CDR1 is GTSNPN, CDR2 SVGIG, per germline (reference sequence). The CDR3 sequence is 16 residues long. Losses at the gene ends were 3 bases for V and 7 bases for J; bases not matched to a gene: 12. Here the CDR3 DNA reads TGTGCCTGGAGACGAGATGAGGGACAGGGACCTGAAAAACTGTTTTTT. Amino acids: CAWRRDEGQGPEKLFF.

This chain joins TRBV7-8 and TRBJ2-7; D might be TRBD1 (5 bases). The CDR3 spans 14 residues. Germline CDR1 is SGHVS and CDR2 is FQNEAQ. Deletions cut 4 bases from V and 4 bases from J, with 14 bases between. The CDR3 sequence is CASSSKPQGYEQYF. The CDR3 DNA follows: TGTGCCAGCAGCTCAAAGCCCCAGGGTTACGAGCAGTACTTC.

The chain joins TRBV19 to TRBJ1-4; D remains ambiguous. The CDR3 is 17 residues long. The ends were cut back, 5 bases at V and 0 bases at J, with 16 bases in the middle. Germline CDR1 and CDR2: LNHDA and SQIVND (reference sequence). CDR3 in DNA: TGTGCCAGTAGTCCGGCGGGGTATCGGGCAACTAATGAAAAACTGTTTTTT. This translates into CASSPAGYRATNEKLFF.

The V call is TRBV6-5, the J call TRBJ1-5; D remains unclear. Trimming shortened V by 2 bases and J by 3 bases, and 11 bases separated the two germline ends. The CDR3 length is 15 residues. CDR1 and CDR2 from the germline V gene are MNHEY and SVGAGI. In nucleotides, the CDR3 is TGTGCCAGCAGTTACAATTCAGGAACCAATCAGCCCCAGCATTTT. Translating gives CASSYNSGTNQPQHF.

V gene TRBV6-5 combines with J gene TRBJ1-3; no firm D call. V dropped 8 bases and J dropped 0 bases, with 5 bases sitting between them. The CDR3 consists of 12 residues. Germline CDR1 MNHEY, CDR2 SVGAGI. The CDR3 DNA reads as TGTGCCAGCCATAGCTCTGGAAACACCATATATTTT. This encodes CASHSSGNTIYF.

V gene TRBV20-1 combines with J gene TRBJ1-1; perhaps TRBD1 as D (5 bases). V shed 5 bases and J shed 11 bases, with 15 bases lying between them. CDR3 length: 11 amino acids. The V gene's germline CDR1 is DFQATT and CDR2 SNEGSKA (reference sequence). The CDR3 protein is CSAGDWDRAFF. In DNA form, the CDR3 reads TGCAGTGCTGGGGACTGGGATCGGGCTTTCTTT.

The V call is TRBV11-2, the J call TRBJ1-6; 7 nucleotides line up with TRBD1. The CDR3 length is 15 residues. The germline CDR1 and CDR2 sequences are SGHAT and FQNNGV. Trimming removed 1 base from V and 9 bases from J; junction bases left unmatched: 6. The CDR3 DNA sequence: TGTGCCAGCAGCTTAGGACAGGGTGGAACTTCACCCCTCCACTTT. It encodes CASSLGQGGTSPLHF.